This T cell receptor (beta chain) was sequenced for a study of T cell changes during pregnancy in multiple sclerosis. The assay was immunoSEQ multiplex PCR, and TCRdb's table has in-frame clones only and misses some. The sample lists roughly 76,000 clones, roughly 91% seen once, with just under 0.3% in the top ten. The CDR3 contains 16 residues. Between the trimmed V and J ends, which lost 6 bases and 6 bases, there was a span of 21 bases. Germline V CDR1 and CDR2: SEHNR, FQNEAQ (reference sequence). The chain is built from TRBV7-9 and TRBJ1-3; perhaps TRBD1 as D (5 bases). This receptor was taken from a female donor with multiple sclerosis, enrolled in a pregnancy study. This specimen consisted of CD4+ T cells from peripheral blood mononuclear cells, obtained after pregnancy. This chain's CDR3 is CASSSRGGNGENTIYF. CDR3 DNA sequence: TGTGCCAGCAGTTCGAGGGGCGGGAATGGAGAAAACACCATATATTTT.